This TCR beta chain was found in a study of identical twins (dated by TCRdb to 2016 to 2017). Study-level background: To test whether fetal clonotypes persist, the study used deep sequencing on TCR alpha and beta repertoires from monozygotic twins, unrelated adults of various ages, and cord blood. To rule out contamination, replicate twin experiments were performed at different times with different library preparation protocols.

Counted from cysteine to phenylalanine, this CDR3 has 15 amino acids. The sequence is cut down to CDR3 DNA, 45 bases in frame from base 1. The junction carries 17 bases between V and J, which are trimmed by 1 base and 7 bases respectively. CDR1 and CDR2 are read off the germline V gene as LGHNA and YSLEER. Findings and caveats that apply to the study as a whole: Fewer insertions were carried by abundant cord blood beta clonotypes, a similar but weaker trend appeared in young adult naive repertoires, and no such trend appeared in memory repertoires. In beta out-of-frame sequences, excess twin sharing was weaker, because having fewer shared sequences lowered the signal-to-noise ratio. Zero-insertion analyses could be partly confounded by invariant T cells such as MAIT and iNKT, although diverse VJ usage argued against such confounding for most clonotypes. Because the same donors could not be followed over many years, the conclusions relied on cross-sectional statistical analysis. Compared with coincidental sharing between unrelated individuals, an excess of low generation-probability sequences was observed among out-of-frame TCR alpha sequences shared between twins. Recombination models systematically underestimated out-of-frame TCR alpha sharing in monozygotic twins but agreed with sharing between unrelated individuals.

This clonotype has just a few counts. The clone's antigen remains unknown. Base qualities are not recorded, but no much larger clone differs from it by a single base. Every donor in the study was a healthy Caucasian. Miltenyi CD45RO+ enrichment and human naive T-cell isolation kits were used to isolate memory (CD45RO+) and naive T cells from PBMC. Libraries came from 5' RACE. The sequencing machine was an Illumina HiSeq 2000. Template switching added a universal primer binding site, and the final cDNA carried a unique molecular identifier that allowed TCR cDNA molecules to be counted accurately. Specific primers in the conserved constant-segment region were used to synthesize first-strand cDNA for TCR alpha and beta chains. To control for contamination, every cDNA library carried two barcodes: a SMART-Mk sample barcode plus Illumina barcodes. TruSeq adapter sequences along with Illumina sample barcodes were introduced in two successive PCR steps. The Illumina HiSeq platform was used with custom primers to sequence TCR alpha and beta cDNA libraries. On the authors' methods: MiGEC was used to process raw reads and extract unique molecular identifiers, and MiXCR was used to find CDR3 positions. Recombination models were inferred per individual with the repgenHMM and IGoR tools using an EM algorithm. The analysis of shared clonotypes was done with the tcR package in R, with sharing normalized by the product of cloneset sizes. Out-of-frame nonproductive sequences were analyzed to study raw recombination free of thymic and clonal selection effects. TCRdb trimmed public reads at Q25 via fastp, called clones via MiXCR and kept in-frame beta chains. Rows are combined by CDR3 protein, so each entry shows the most common genes and DNA. The V and J calls, along with clone size, are taken from TCRdb and not from the paper's own processing. The table for this sample lists about 240,000 distinct CDR3 sequences; about 10% of them were counted only once. Approximately 9.1% of the sample goes to the ten largest clones.

Sequencing was carried out using memory T cells sorted from blood. Per the publication, the cell subset or site label means: CD45RO+ enriched T cells. The chain was built from TRBV4-3 and TRBJ2-7; a weak D assignment points to TRBD2 (7 bases agree). The sequence came from a man aged 45-60 years in good health. The CDR3 amino acid sequence is: CASSQVVGGLGEQYF. The DNA is TGCGCCAGCAGCCAAGTCGTGGGGGGGCTCGGGGAGCAGTACTTC.